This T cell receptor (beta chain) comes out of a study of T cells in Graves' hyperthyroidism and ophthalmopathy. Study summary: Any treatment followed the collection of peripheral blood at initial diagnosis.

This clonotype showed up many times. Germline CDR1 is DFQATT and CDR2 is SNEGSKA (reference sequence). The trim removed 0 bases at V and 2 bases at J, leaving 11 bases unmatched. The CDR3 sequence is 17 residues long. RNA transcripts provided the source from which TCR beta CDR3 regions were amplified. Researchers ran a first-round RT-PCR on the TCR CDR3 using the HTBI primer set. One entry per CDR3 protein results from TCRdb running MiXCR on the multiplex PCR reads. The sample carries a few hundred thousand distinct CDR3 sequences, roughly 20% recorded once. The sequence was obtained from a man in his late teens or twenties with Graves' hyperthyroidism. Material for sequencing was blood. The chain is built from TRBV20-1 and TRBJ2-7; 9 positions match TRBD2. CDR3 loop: CSARDWGLAGSPYEQYF. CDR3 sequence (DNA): TGCAGTGCTAGAGATTGGGGTCTAGCGGGGAGTCCCTACGAGCAGTACTTC.